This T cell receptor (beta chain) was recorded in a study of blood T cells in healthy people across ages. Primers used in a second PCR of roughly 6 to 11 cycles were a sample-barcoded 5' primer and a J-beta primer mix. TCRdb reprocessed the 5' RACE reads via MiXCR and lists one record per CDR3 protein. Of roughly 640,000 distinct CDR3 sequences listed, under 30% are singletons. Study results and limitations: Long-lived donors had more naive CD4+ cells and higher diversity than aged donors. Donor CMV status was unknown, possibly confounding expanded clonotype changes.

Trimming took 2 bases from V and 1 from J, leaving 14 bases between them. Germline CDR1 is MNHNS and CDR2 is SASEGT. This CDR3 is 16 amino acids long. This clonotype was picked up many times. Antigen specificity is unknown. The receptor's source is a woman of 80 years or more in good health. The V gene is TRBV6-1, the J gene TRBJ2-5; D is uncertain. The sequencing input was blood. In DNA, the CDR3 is TGTGCCAGCAGTGAATCGGACGCAGATACCCAAGAGACCCAGTACTTC. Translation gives CASSESDADTQETQYF.